This T cell receptor (beta chain) comes out of a study of blood T cell repertoires in COVID-19. Overall study context: Sample material is recorded as cDNA or gDNA derived from T cells, B-cell-depleted T cells, or PBMCs.

The V gene lost 6 bases and the J gene lost 6 bases, with 10 bases spanning the gap. The CDR3 sequence is 12 residues long. Original handling: The assay estimated nucleated cells by amplifying reference gene primers. Clones were sequenced by immunoSEQ multiplex PCR, and TCRdb holds only the in-frame ones, with some missing. That table gives V, J and clone size, and the DNA gave D and trimming. The table records about 300,000 clones, 80% to 90% of them present only once. The receptor was isolated from a woman aged 45-59 years who had recovered from COVID-19. The chain recombines TRBV12-3 or TRBV12-4 with TRBJ2-3; D call uncertain. The sequenced material came from peripheral blood. CDR3 in DNA: TGTGCCAGCAGCCTCTCCCGGGATACGCAGTATTTT. As protein: CASSLSRDTQYF.